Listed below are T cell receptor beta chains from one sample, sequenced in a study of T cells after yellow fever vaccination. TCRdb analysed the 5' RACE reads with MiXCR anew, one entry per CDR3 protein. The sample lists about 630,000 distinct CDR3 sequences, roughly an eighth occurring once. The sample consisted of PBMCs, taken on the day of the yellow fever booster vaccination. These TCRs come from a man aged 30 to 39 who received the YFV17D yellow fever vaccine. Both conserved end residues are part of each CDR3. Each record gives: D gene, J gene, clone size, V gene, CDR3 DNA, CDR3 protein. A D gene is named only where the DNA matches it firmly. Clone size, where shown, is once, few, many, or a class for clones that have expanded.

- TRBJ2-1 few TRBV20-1 TGCAGTGCTCCGCATAATGAGCAGTTCTTC CSAPHNEQFF
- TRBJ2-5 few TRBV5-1 TGCGCCAGCAGCTATTCTCAGGGTAGCGTGACCCAGTACTTC CASSYSQGSVTQYF
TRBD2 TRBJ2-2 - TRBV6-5 TGTGCCAGCAGTTACTCGACCCCGGGACTAGCAGTCGGGGAGCTGTTTTTT CASSYSTPGLAVGELFF
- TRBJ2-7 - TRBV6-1 TGTGCCAGCACCTCTGGGGGGAGCCTGGAGCAGTACTTC CASTSGGSLEQYF
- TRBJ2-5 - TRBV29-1 TGCAGCGTTAGGACTGTCGAGACCCAGTACTTC CSVRTVETQYF
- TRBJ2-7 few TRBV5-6 TGTGCCAGCAGCTTCTATCGGCGGGAAACCCAGAGCTCCTACGAGCAGTACTTC CASSFYRRETQSSYEQYF
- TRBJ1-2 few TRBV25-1 TGTGCCAGCAGTGGATCCTCGACTGGCTACACCTTC CASSGSSTGYTF
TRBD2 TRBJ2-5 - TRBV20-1 TGCAGTGCGGATGGGACTAGCGGCGTACAAGAGACCCAGTACTTC CSADGTSGVQETQYF
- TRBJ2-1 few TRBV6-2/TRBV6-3 TGTGCCAGCAGTCGACGGGACCCTGGCTCCTACAATGAGCAGTTCTTC CASSRRDPGSYNEQFF
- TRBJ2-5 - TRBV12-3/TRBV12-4 TGTGCCAGCAGTCAGGGGACTCTTCAAGAGACCCAGTACTTC CASSQGTLQETQYF
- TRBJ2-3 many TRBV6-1 TGTGCCGCCCGACCAGGGGGCACAGATACGCAGTATTTT CAARPGGTDTQYF
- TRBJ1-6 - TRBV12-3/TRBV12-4 TGTGCCAGCAGCGACCACAGCAATTCACCCCTCCACTTT CASSDHSNSPLHF
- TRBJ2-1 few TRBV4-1 TGCGCCAGCAGCCAGGGTGGGGGCGCCTACAATGAGCAGTTCTTC CASSQGGGAYNEQFF
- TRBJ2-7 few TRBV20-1 TGCAGTGCTAAAGGGACTCTCGACGAGCAGTACTTC CSAKGTLDEQYF
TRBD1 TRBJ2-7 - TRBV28 TGTGCCAGCAGTTTAGGGAGAGCAGGGGGCAGGTACGAGCAGTACTTC CASSLGRAGGRYEQYF
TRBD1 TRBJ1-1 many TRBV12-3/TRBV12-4 TGTGCCAGCAGTGCCACAGGGGTCACTGAAGCTTTCTTT CASSATGVTEAFF
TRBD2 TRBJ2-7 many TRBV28 TGTGCCAGCAGTCTACTAGCGGGAGAACAGTACTTC CASSLLAGEQYF
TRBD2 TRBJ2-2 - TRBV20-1 TGCAGTGCTAGAGATTCACTAGCGGGAGCTTGGGAGCTGTTTTTT CSARDSLAGAWELFF
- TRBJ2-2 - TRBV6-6 TGTGCCAGCAGAAGCTCCAGGACCGGGGAGCTGTTTTTT CASRSSRTGELFF
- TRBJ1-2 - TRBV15 TGTGCCACCAGCAGTAGTCGCGGTTGGTATGGCTACACCTTC CATSSSRGWYGYTF
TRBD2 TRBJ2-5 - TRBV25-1 TGTGCCAGCAGTGATAGCGGGACACTCCAAGAGACCCAGTACTTC CASSDSGTLQETQYF
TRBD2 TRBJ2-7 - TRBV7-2 TGTGCCAGCAGCTTAAACGGGAGGGCCTCCTACGAGCAGTACTTC CASSLNGRASYEQYF
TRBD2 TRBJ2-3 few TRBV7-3 TGTGCCAGCAGTCCGCGGACTAGCCCCACAGATACGCAGTATTTT CASSPRTSPTDTQYF
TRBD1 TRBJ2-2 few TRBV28 TGTGCCAGCAGTGGGACAGGGCAGAACACCGGGGAGCTGTTTTTT CASSGTGQNTGELFF
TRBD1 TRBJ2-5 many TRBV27 TGTGCCAGCAGTTCCCAGGGGGCGGGACAAGAGACCCAGTACTTC CASSSQGAGQETQYF
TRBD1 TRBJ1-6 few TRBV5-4 TGTGCCAGCAGCCCTAGACAGGGATATTCACCCCTCCACTTT CASSPRQGYSPLHF
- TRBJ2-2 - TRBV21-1 TGTGCCAGCAGCTGGACCCGAGCGGACGCGCTTCCCCCGAACACCGGGGAGCTGTTTTTT CASSWTRADALPPNTGELFF
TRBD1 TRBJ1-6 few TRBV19 TGTGCCAGTAGTATTGGGACAGGGAGGAATTCACCCCTCCACTTT CASSIGTGRNSPLHF
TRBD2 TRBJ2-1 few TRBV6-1 TGTGCCAGCAGTGGATGGGAGGGCTACAATGAGCAGTTCTTC CASSGWEGYNEQFF
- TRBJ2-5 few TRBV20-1 TGCAGTGCTAGAGGGAAAGAGACCCAGTACTTC CSARGKETQYF
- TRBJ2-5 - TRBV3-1 TGTGCCAGCAGCCAAGTCGGAGGGGCCGGGACCCAGTACTTC CASSQVGGAGTQYF
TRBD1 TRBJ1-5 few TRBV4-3 TGCGCCAGCAGCCAAGATCACAGGGGGCCTCAGCCCCAGCATTTT CASSQDHRGPQPQHF
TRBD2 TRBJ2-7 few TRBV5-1 TGCGCCAGCAGCAGCGGGACTAGCGGGACCGGGCACGAGCAGTACTTC CASSSGTSGTGHEQYF
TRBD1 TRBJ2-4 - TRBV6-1 TGTGCCAGCCTCTCAGGGGGCATAGCCAAAAACATTCAGTACTTC CASLSGGIAKNIQYF
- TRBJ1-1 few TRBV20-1 TGCAGTGCTAGATTTCTCCTGAACACTGAAGCTTTCTTT CSARFLLNTEAFF
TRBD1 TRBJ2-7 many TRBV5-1 TGCGCCAGCAGCTTCGGGGGGACAGGGGGCTACGAGCAGTACTTC CASSFGGTGGYEQYF
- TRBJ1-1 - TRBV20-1 TGCAGTGCTAAAGTCGGGGGGCTGGACACTGAAGCTTTCTTT CSAKVGGLDTEAFF
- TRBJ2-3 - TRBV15 TGTGCCACCAGCAGAGATCTAATAGTTAGTGATACGCAGTATTTT CATSRDLIVSDTQYF
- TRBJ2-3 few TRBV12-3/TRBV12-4 TGTGCCAGCAGCTCTATCCTAGCGCCCTCCACAGATACGCAGTATTTT CASSSILAPSTDTQYF
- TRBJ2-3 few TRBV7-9 TGTGCCAGCAGCCCCACGACTAGTTCCGATACGCAGTATTTT CASSPTTSSDTQYF
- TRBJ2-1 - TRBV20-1 TGCAGTGCTAGAGAGTGGGCAGGCCGCTCCTACAATGAGCAGTTCTTC CSAREWAGRSYNEQFF
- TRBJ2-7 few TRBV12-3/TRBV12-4 TGTGCCAGCAGTTGGACGGGAAGCTCCTACGAGCAGTACTTC CASSWTGSSYEQYF
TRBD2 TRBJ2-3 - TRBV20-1 TGCAGTGCTACACTAGCGGGAGGGGCGCAGTATTTT CSATLAGGAQYF
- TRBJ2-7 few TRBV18 TGTGCCAGCTCCCCGGGTAAAGGCGGCTACGAGCAGTACTTC CASSPGKGGYEQYF
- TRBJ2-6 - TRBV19 TGTGCCAGTAGTAAGCAGGGGAGGGTCTCTGGGGCCAACGTCCTGACTTTC CASSKQGRVSGANVLTF
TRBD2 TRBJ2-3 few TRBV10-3 TGTGCCATCAGTGAGTCACCGACTAGCGGGAGCGATACGCAGTATTTT CAISESPTSGSDTQYF
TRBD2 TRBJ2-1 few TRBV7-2 TGTGCCAGCAGCTTACGGAGCGGGATTAACAATGAGCAGTTCTTC CASSLRSGINNEQFF
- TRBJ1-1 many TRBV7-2 TGTGCCAGCAGCCCCACCGGGCCGGCAGCTTTCTTT CASSPTGPAAFF
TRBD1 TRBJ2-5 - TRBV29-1 TGCAGCACCAGGGACAGCCTACGGGAGACCCAGTACTTC CSTRDSLRETQYF
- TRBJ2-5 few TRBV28 TGTGCCAGCAGTTTTGTCGTAAAGCAAGAGACCCAGTACTTC CASSFVVKQETQYF
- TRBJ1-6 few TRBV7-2 TGTGCCAGCAGCTTAGGCTTCACCATCAGGTCGCCCCTCCACTTT CASSLGFTIRSPLHF
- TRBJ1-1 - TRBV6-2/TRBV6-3 TGTGCCAGCAGTTACCCCGGGACACGGGATACTTTCTTT CASSYPGTRDTFF
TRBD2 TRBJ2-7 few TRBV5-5 TGTGCCAGCAGCTTGTCGGCGCGGGAGAGCGAGCAGTACTTC CASSLSARESEQYF
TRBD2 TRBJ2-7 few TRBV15 TGTGCCACCAGCAGCGGACTAGCGGGAGGATACGAGCAGTACTTC CATSSGLAGGYEQYF
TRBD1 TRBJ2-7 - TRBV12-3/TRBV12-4 TGTGCCAGCAGTTCGACCAGGGGGCTCCTCCTCTCCTACGAGCAGTACTTC CASSSTRGLLLSYEQYF
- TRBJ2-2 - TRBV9 TGTGCCAGCAGCGTAGCCTTGGACACCGGGGAGCTGTTTTTT CASSVALDTGELFF
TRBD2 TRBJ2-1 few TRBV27 TGTGCCAGCAGTTTGGTCCTAGCGGCTAATGAGCAGTTCTTC CASSLVLAANEQFF
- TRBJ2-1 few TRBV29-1 TGCAGCGTGAGGGATTCCTCAAATGAGCAGTTCTTC CSVRDSSNEQFF
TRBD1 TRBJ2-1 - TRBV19 TGTGCCAGTAGCAAAGGACAGGGACCTTACAATGAGCAGTTCTTC CASSKGQGPYNEQFF